The 25 T cell receptor beta chains given below trace back to one sample, sequenced in a study of CD8+ T cells in alopecia areata. Extraction of RNA preceded its reverse transcription into cDNA, which served as the sequencing template. Profiled with immunoSEQ multiplex PCR; TCRdb holds only in-frame clones, not every one. The sample includes 160,000 or so clones, roughly 70% of them seen just once. The material was CD8+ T cells sorted from blood, obtained at week 0. Receptors were obtained from a human donor with alopecia areata.

The chain recombines TRBV29-1 with TRBJ2-2; D possibly corresponds to TRBD1 (6 bases). The CDR3 loop spans 13 amino acids. CDR1 and CDR2 (germline): SQVTM, ANQGSEA. Trimming pared 6 bases from V and 3 bases from J, leaving 11 bases between. CDR3 amino acids: CSVRQDYTGELFF. CDR3 coding DNA: TGCAGCGTCCGACAGGACTACACCGGGGAGCTGTTTTTT.

The rearrangement joins TRBV14 to TRBJ1-1, with D perhaps TRBD1 (6 bases). The CDR3 extends over 17 amino acids. CDR1 and CDR2 from the germline V gene are SGHDN and FVKESK. Trimming took 3 bases from V and 6 from J, leaving 23 bases between them. CDR3 bases: TGTGCCAGCAGCCATGGGGCAGGGGAGATTAACTGGGCTGAAGCTTTCTTT. Its protein is CASSHGAGEINWAEAFF.

This chain's CDR3 is CASTYAGINEQFF. As DNA, the CDR3 is TGCGCCAGCACTTATGCAGGGATAAATGAGCAGTTCTTC. The J gene is TRBJ2-1, the V gene TRBV4-1; D may be TRBD1 (5 bases). The V gene lost 7 bases and the J gene lost 7 bases, with 14 bases spanning the gap. The CDR3 length is 13 residues. Germline V lookup: CDR1 MGHRA, CDR2 YSYEKL.

The rearrangement joins TRBV7-9 to TRBJ2-7; 10 bases fit TRBD1. Trimming removed 4 bases from V and 3 bases from J; junction bases left unmatched: 6. This CDR3 has 15 amino acids. Germline values: CDR1 SEHNR, CDR2 FQNEAQ (reference sequence). The CDR3 bases are TGTGCCAGCAGCTCCCCCGGACAGGGGGGCTACGAGCAGTACTTC. Protein product: CASSSPGQGGYEQYF.

The chain employs TRBV4-1 and TRBJ2-3; TRBD2 aligns across 10 bases. CDR1 is MGHRA, CDR2 YSYEKL, per germline. V was pared by 4 bases and J by 0 bases, with 13 bases of the junction left unmatched. The CDR3 spans 19 residues. The CDR3 here is CASSPDHGTSAGSTDTQYF. The CDR3 DNA reads as TGCGCCAGCAGCCCAGACCACGGGACTAGCGCGGGGAGCACAGATACGCAGTATTTT.

This clone appeared a few times. This chain uses TRBV27 with TRBJ1-4, with 8 bases fitting TRBD1. V lost 4 bases to trimming and J lost 12 bases; unmatched junction nucleotides: 4. The germline CDR1 and CDR2 sequences are MNHEY and SMNVEV (reference sequence). The CDR3 loop spans 12 amino acids. DNA of the CDR3: TGTGCCAGCAGTTCAAACAGGGGGGAACTGTTTTTT. Its protein product is CASSSNRGELFF.

The genes are TRBV19 and TRBJ2-1; TRBD1 is a possible D gene (6 bases). Germline values: CDR1 LNHDA, CDR2 SQIVND (reference sequence). With 3 bases removed from V and 5 bases from J, the gap between germline ends came to 17 bases. The CDR3 consists of 16 residues. CDR3 nucleotide sequence: TGTGCCAGTAGTATCATCTTAGGGGACACGCACAATGAGCAGTTCTTC. Amino acid sequence: CASSIILGDTHNEQFF.

This clone was seen more than once but under ten times. The gene calls are TRBV2 and TRBJ2-3, with D unclear. The germline V gene has CDR1 SNHLY and CDR2 FYNNEI. With 6 bases removed from V and 5 bases from J, the gap between germline ends came to 9 bases. The CDR3 extends over 12 amino acids. The CDR3 nucleotides read TGTGCCAGCAGATCGTGGGGAGATACGCAGTATTTT. The encoded protein is CASRSWGDTQYF.

The chain links TRBV29-1 to TRBJ2-5; 9 bases map to TRBD1. Germline V gives CDR1 SQVTM, CDR2 ANQGSEA. The CDR3 sequence is 14 residues long. The junction had 10 bases not matched to a gene; V was cut back by 6 bases and J by 5 bases. The CDR3 loop is CSVHPQGASETQYF. DNA of the CDR3: TGCAGCGTACACCCACAGGGGGCATCCGAGACCCAGTACTTC.

This clone was counted only a few times. The chain recombines TRBV30 with TRBJ1-2; tentatively, D is TRBD1 (5 bases). The germline V and J ends were trimmed by 2 bases and 6 bases, with 19 bases remaining between them. Germline V lookup: CDR1 GTSNPN, CDR2 SVGIG (reference sequence). CDR3 size: 15 residues. This CDR3 reads CAWSPEGAPGNGYTF. DNA for the CDR3: TGTGCCTGGAGTCCCGAAGGGGCCCCGGGAAATGGCTACACCTTC.

The chain is built from TRBV13 and TRBJ2-3, with D possibly being TRBD2 (5 bases). CDR1 is PRHDT, CDR2 FYEKMQ, per germline (reference sequence). V was shortened by 5 bases and J by 0 bases, with 9 bases between the two germline ends. CDR3 size: 14 residues. The CDR3 coding sequence is TGTGCCAGCAGCCGTAGGACTAGCACAGATACGCAGTATTTT. Its translation is CASSRRTSTDTQYF. Full variable domain (remainder filled in from reference TRBV13 and TRBJ2-3): AAGVIQSPRHLIKEKRETATLKCYPIPRHDTVYWYQQGPGQDPQFLISFYEKMQSDKGSIPDRFSAQQFSDYHSELNMSSLELGDSALYFCASSRRTSTDTQYFGPGTRLTVL.

The gene calls are TRBV23-1 and TRBJ2-1, with D perhaps TRBD2 (6 bases). TRBV23-1 is annotated as an ORF whose role is uncertain. This CDR3 comprises 18 residues. Between the trimmed V and J ends, which lost 0 bases and 0 bases, there was a span of 15 bases. CDR3 nucleotide sequence: TGCGCCAGCAGTCAATCGAGGCCCGACGGGAGCTCCTACAATGAGCAGTTCTTC. This translates into CASSQSRPDGSSYNEQFF.

The rearrangement uses TRBV6-5 and TRBJ1-1, with unresolved D. Deletions cut 4 bases from V and 7 bases from J, with 7 bases between. CDR1 and CDR2 from the germline V gene are MNHEY and SVGAGI. The CDR3 is 11 amino acids. The CDR3 here is CASSSGNEAFF. The CDR3 DNA reads as TGTGCCAGCAGTTCGGGTAATGAAGCTTTCTTT.

This chain joins TRBV30 and TRBJ1-2; D unclear. CDR1 is GTSNPN and CDR2 is SVGIG in the germline V gene (reference sequence). V was pared by 1 base and J by 6 bases, with 18 bases between. The length of the CDR3 is 15 residues. CDR3 amino acids: CAWSEYRQQSHGYTF. The CDR3 DNA reads as TGTGCCTGGAGTGAGTATCGGCAACAATCGCATGGCTACACCTTC.

V usage is TRBV6-1 and J usage is TRBJ1-5; tentative D call: TRBD1 (6 bases). CDR3 length equals 15 residues. CDR1 and CDR2 from the germline V gene are MNHNS and SASEGT. The V end lost 2 bases, the J end lost 0 bases, and 8 bases lay between the germline ends. The CDR3 reads CASSENRDSNQPQHF. As DNA, the CDR3 is TGTGCCAGCAGTGAAAACAGGGATAGCAATCAGCCCCAGCATTTT.

The V call is TRBV7-9, the J call TRBJ2-1; 8 bases align to TRBD1. CDR1 is SEHNR, CDR2 FQNEAQ, per germline (reference sequence). The V and J ends lost 6 bases and 0 bases, in that order; junction bases with no gene match: 13. The CDR3 is made up of 18 amino acids. CDR3 amino acids: CASSPRTGHYGSYNEQFF. CDR3 DNA sequence: TGTGCCAGCAGTCCAAGGACAGGGCACTACGGCTCCTACAATGAGCAGTTCTTC.

In this sample, this clone turned up once. The rearrangement joins TRBV25-1 to TRBJ1-2; TRBD1 agrees at 7 bases. Germline V lookup: CDR1 MGHDK, CDR2 SYGVNS. CDR3 size: 11 residues. The trim removed 6 bases at V and 8 bases at J, leaving 3 bases unmatched. CDR3 in amino acids: CASRTGKGYTF. The CDR3 bases are TGTGCCAGCAGGACAGGGAAGGGCTACACCTTC.

This clone has only a few counts. This sequence joins TRBV11-2 and TRBJ1-2; D gene uncertain. Per germline, CDR1 SGHAT and CDR2 FQNNGV. V dropped 1 base and J dropped 2 bases, with 5 bases sitting between them. CDR3 size: 13 residues. DNA of the CDR3: TGTGCCAGCAGCTTAGGGCAAAACTATGGCTACACCTTC. Its protein product is CASSLGQNYGYTF.

This chain uses TRBV7-6 with TRBJ1-5; maybe TRBD1 (5 bases). Germline CDR1 reads SGHVS; CDR2 reads FNYEAQ. The CDR3 consists of 14 residues. V was clipped by 1 base and J by 6 bases, with 10 bases between them. CDR3 amino acids: CASSLGGVTQPQHF. In DNA, the CDR3 is TGTGCCAGCAGCTTAGGGGGGGTAACTCAGCCCCAGCATTTT.

This clone was counted at least ten times. V is TRBV11-2 and J is TRBJ1-2; 8 positions agree with TRBD1. Germline V gene sequence: CDR1 SGHAT, CDR2 FQNNGV. The CDR3 is 15 residues long. With 4 bases clipped from V and 3 bases from J, the junction kept 7 bases outside the gene matches. In DNA form, the CDR3 reads TGTGCCAGCAGCTCTACCCTGACAGGGGACTATGGCTACACCTTC. Its translation: CASSSTLTGDYGYTF. Full variable domain (remainder filled in from reference TRBV11-2 and TRBJ1-2): EAGVAQSPRYKIIEKRQSVAFWCNPISGHATLYWYQQILGQGPKLLIQFQNNGVVDDSQLPKDRFSAERLKGVDSTLKIQPAKLEDSAVYLCASSSTLTGDYGYTFGSGTRLTVV.

This clone has more than one count but fewer than ten. V usage is TRBV7-9 and J usage is TRBJ2-4; 9 bases fit TRBD1. CDR3 length: 13 residues. The ends lost 5 bases at V and 11 bases at J; junction bases unmatched: 7. Germline V gives CDR1 SEHNR, CDR2 FQNEAQ (reference sequence). CDR3 coding DNA: TGTGCCAGCAGCACCGGGACAGGGACCCTTCAGTACTTC. Translating gives CASSTGTGTLQYF.

This chain links TRBV29-1 with TRBJ2-5, with D possibly matching TRBD1 (5 bases). The J call is in doubt because the DNA end fits TRBJ2-7 better. Germline CDR1 SQVTM, CDR2 ANQGSEA. There are 11 residues in the CDR3. The chain's CDR3 is CSVAGMGEQYF. DNA of the CDR3: TGCAGCGTTGCAGGGATGGGCGAGCAGTACTTC.

This clone has a single count. V usage is TRBV9 and J usage is TRBJ2-1; perhaps TRBD1 as D (6 bases). The germline V and J ends were trimmed by 5 bases and 2 bases, with 14 bases remaining between them. Germline V gene lookup returns CDR1 SGDLS and CDR2 YYNGEE. The CDR3 spans 15 residues. The CDR3 DNA reads as TGTGCCAGCAGAAAAGGACAGTCCGCCTACAATGAGCAGTTCTTC. Amino acid sequence: CASRKGQSAYNEQFF.

The J gene is TRBJ2-1, the V gene TRBV5-1; a weak D match, TRBD2 (6 bases). Trimming stripped 0 bases from V and 8 bases from J, with 15 bases between. The CDR3 has 15 residues. Germline V gene data show CDR1 as SGHRS and CDR2 as YFSETQ. CDR3 nucleotide sequence: TGCGCCAGCAGCTTGGGTTGGGGCGGGGATGATGAGCAGTTCTTC. Translated: CASSLGWGGDDEQFF.

Of note for this clone: This CDR3 is also generated by other DNA sequences in the sample. The chain uses TRBV30 and TRBJ1-2; D is uncertain. The germline V gene encodes CDR1 GTSNPN and CDR2 SVGIG (reference sequence). Trimming took 1 base from V and 5 from J, leaving 2 bases between them. This CDR3 spans 10 amino acids. CDR3 DNA: TGTGCCTGGAGTGGATATGGCTACACCTTC. It encodes CAWSGYGYTF.